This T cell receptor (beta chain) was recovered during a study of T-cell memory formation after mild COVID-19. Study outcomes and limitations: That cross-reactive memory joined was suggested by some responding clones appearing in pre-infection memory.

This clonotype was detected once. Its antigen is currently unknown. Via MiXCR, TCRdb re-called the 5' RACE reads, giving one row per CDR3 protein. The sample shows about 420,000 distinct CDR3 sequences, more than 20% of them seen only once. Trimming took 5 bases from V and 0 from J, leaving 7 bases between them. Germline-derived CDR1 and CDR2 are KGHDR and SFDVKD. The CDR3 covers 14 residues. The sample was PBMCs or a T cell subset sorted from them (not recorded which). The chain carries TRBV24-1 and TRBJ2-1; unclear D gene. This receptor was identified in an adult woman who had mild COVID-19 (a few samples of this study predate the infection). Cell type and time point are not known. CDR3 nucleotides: TGTGCCACCAGTGGCGTCGGCTCCTACAATGAGCAGTTCTTC. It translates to CATSGVGSYNEQFF.